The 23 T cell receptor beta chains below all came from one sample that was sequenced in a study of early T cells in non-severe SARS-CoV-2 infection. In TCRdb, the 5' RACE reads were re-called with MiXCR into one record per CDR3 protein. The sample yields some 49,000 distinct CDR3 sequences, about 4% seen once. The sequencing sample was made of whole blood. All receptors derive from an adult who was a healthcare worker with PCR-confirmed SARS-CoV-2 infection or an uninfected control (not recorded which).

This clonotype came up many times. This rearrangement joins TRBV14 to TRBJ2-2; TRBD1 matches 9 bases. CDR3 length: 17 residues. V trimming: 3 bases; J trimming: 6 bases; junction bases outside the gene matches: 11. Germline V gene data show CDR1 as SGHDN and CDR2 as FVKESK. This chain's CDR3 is CASSHRPGQGVSGELFF. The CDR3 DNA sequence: TGTGCCAGCAGCCACCGACCGGGACAGGGAGTATCCGGGGAGCTGTTTTTT.

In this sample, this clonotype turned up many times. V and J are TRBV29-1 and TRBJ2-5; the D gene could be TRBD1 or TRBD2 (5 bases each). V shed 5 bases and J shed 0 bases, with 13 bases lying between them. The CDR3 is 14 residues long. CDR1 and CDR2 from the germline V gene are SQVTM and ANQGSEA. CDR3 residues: CSVRGVEYQETQYF. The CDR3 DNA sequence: TGCAGCGTTAGAGGGGTGGAGTACCAAGAGACCCAGTACTTC.

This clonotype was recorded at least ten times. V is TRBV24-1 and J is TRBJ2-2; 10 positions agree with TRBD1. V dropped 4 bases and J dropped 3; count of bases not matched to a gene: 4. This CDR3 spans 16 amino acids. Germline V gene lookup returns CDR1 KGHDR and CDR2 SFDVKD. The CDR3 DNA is TGTGCCACCAGTGAGTCCGGGACAGGGGACACCGGGGAGCTGTTTTTT. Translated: CATSESGTGDTGELFF.

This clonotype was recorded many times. In nucleotides, the CDR3 is TGTGCCAGCAGTCCTCTAGCGGGGGACTACGAGCAGTACTTC. Its protein product is CASSPLAGDYEQYF. The rearrangement uses TRBV7-2 and TRBJ2-7; 10 positions agree with TRBD2. Germline-derived CDR1 and CDR2 are SGHTA and FQGNSA. CDR3 size: 14 residues. With V trimmed by 6 bases and J by 3 bases, 5 bases remained unmatched. Full variable domain (missing parts from reference TRBV7-2 and TRBJ2-7): GAGVSQSPSNKVTEKGKDVELRCDPISGHTALYWYRQSLGQGLEFLIYFQGNSAPDKSGLPSDRFSAERTGGSVSTLTIQRTQQEDSAVYLCASSPLAGDYEQYFGPGTRLTVT.

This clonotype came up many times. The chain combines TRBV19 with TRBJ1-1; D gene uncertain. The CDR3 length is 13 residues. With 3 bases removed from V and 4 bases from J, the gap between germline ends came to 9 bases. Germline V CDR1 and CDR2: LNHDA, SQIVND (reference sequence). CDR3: CASSMFARTEAFF. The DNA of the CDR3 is TGTGCCAGTAGTATGTTCGCCCGCACTGAAGCTTTCTTT.

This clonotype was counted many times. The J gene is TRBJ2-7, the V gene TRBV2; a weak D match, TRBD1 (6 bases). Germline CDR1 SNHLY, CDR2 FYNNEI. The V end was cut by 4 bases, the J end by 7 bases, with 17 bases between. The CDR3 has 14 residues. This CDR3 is CASSAGQYFVEQYF. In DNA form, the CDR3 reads TGTGCCAGCAGTGCCGGACAGTATTTTGTGGAGCAGTACTTC.

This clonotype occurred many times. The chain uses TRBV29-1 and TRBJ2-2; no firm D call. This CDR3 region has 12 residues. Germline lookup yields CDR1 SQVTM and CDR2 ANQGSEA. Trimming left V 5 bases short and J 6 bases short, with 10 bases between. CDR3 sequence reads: CSVLRLSGELFF. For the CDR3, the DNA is TGCAGCGTTCTCAGGCTCTCCGGGGAGCTGTTTTTT.

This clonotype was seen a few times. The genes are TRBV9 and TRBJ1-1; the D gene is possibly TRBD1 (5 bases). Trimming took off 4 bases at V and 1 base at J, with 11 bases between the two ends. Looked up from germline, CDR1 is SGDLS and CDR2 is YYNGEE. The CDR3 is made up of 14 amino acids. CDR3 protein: CASSSLTENTEAFF. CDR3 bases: TGTGCCAGCAGCTCGTTGACAGAGAACACTGAAGCTTTCTTT.

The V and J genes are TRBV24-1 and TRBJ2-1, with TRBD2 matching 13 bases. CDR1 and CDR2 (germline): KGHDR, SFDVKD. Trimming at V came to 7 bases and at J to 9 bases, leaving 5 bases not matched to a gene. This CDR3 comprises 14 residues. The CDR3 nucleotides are TGTGCCACCAGCGGGACTAGCGGGAACCCTGAGCAGTTCTTC. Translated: CATSGTSGNPEQFF.

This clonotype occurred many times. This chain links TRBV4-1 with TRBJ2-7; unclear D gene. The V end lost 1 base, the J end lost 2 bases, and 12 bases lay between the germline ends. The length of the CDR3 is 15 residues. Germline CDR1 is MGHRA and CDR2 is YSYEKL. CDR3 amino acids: CASSQVVAVTYEQYF. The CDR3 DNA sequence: TGCGCCAGCAGCCAAGTGGTTGCGGTTACCTACGAGCAGTACTTC.

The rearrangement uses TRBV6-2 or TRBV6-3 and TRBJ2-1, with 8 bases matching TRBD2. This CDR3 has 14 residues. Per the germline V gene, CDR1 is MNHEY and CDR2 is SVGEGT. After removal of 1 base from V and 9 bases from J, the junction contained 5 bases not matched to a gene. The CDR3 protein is CASSYFGTRTEQFF. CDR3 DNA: TGTGCCAGCAGTTACTTCGGGACTAGGACTGAGCAGTTCTTC.

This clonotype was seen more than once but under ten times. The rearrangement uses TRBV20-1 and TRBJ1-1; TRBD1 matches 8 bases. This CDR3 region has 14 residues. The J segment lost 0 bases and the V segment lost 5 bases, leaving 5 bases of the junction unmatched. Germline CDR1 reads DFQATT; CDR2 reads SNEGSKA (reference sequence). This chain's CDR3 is CSAPTQGVNTEAFF. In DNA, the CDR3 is TGCAGTGCTCCGACACAGGGGGTGAACACTGAAGCTTTCTTT.

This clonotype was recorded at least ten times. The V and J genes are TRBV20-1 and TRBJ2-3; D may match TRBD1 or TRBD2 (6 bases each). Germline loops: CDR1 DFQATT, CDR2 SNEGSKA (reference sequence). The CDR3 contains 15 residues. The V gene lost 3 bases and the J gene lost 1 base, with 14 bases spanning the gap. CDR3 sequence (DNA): TGCAGTGCTAGTAAGGGGGGCGGTGGCACAGATACGCAGTATTTT. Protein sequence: CSASKGGGGTDTQYF.

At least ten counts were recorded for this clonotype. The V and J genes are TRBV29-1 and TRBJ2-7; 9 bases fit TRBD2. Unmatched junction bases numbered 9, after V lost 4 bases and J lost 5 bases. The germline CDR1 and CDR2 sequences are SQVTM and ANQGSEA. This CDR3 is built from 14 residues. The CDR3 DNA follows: TGCAGCGTTGCTCCCCGCGCGGGAGGGGACGAGCAGTACTTC. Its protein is CSVAPRAGGDEQYF.

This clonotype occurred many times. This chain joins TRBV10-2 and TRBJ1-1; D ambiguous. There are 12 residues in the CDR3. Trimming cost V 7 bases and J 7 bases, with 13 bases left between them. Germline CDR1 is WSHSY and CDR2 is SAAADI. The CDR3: CASTSWADEAFF. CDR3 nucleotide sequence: TGCGCCAGCACCTCTTGGGCCGATGAAGCTTTCTTT.

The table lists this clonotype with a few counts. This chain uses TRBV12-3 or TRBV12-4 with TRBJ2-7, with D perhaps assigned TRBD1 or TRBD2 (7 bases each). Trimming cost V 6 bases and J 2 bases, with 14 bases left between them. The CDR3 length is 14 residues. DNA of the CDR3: TGTGCCAGCAGAGAGGGAGGGGGCGCCTACGAGCAGTACTTC. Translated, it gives CASREGGGAYEQYF.

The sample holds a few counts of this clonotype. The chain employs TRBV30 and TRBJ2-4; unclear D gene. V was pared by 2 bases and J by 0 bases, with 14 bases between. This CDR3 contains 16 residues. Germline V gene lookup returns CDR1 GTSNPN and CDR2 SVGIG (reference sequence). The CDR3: CAWSSRMNLAKNIQYF. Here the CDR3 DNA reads TGTGCCTGGAGTTCGCGGATGAACCTAGCCAAAAACATTCAGTACTTC.

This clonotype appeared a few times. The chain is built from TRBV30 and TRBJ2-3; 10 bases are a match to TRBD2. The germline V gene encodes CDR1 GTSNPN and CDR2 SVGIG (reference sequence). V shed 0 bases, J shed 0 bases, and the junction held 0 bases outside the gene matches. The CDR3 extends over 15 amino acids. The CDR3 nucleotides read TGTGCCTGGAGTGTACTAGCGGGGAGCACAGATACGCAGTATTTT. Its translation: CAWSVLAGSTDTQYF.

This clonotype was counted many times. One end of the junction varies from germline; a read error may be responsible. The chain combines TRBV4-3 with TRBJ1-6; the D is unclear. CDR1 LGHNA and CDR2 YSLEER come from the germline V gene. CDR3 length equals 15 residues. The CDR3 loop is CVSSQDLGSNSPLHF. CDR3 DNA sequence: TGCGTCAGCAGCCAAGATTTGGGGAGTAATTCACCCCTCCACTTT.

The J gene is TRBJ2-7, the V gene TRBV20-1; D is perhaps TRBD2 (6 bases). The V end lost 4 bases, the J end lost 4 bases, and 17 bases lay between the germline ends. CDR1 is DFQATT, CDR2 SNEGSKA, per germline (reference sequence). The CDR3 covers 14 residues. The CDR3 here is CSATRDARGYEQYF. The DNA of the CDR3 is TGCAGTGCTACTCGGGACGCCCGGGGGTACGAGCAGTACTTC.

CDR3 amino acids: CASSFDSSYEQYF. The DNA of the CDR3 is TGTGCCAGCAGTTTTGACAGCTCCTACGAGCAGTACTTC. This chain connects TRBV12-3 or TRBV12-4 to TRBJ2-7, with D possibly TRBD1 on 5 matching bases. Trimming pared 3 bases from V and 0 bases from J, leaving 6 bases between. CDR3 size: 13 residues.

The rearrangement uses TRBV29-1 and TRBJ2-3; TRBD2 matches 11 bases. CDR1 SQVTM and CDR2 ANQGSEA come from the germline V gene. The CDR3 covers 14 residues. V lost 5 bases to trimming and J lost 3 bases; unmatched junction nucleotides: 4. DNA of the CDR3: TGCAGCGTTCAGACTAGCGGGATTACAGATACGCAGTATTTT. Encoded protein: CSVQTSGITDTQYF.

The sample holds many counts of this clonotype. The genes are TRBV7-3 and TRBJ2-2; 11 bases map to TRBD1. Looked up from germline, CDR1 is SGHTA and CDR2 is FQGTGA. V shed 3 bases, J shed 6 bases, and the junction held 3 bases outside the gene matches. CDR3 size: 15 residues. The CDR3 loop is CASSFLGQGAGELFF. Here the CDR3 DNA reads TGTGCCAGCAGCTTCCTGGGACAGGGGGCCGGGGAGCTGTTTTTT.